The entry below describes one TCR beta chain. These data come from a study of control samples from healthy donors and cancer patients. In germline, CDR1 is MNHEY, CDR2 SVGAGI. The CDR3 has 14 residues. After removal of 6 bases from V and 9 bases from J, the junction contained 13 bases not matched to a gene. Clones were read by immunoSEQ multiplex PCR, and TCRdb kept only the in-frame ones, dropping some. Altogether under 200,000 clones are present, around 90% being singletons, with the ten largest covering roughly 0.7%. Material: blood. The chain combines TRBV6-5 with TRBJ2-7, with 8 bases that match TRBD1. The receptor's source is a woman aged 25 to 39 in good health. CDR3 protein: CASSPGGQGWGQYF. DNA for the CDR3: TGTGCCAGCAGCCCAGGGGGCCAGGGATGGGGGCAGTACTTC.